Listed here are 16 T cell receptor beta chains from one sample, sequenced in a study of tumor-infiltrating lymphocytes in primary liver carcinoma. From unsorted bulk tissue weighing about 17-30 mg, DNA and RNA were co-extracted. Total RNA (around 510 ng) served as template for TCR beta cDNA synthesis primed by a constant-region primer. Researchers made the TCR beta libraries by running three nested multiplex PCR rounds with slightly modified ARM-PCR. The opening two PCR rounds, around 10 cycles each, paired TRBV1-TRBV30 forward primers with a C-beta reverse primer. One entry per CDR3 protein, called by TCRdb with MiXCR from the multiplex PCR reads. The profile shows 55,000 or so distinct CDR3 sequences, about two thirds of them singletons. Sequencing used liver tumor tissue from sampling region 2. Subset reported: tumor region T2, inferior pole. These TCRs come from a man in his forties with primary liver carcinoma and hepatitis B virus infection.

This clonotype was found many times. The chain employs TRBV28 and TRBJ2-7, with 7 bases lining up with TRBD1. V dropped 7 bases and J dropped 3; count of bases not matched to a gene: 6. There are 13 residues in the CDR3. Germline CDR1 reads MDHEN; CDR2 reads SYDVKM. The CDR3 nucleotides are TGTGCCAGCAAATTGGGACAGATCTACGAGCAGTACTTC. Its protein is CASKLGQIYEQYF.

This clonotype showed up just once. A read error is likely, as this CDR3 ends without the conserved phenylalanine or tryptophan. V is TRBV11-2 and J is TRBJ2-3; a possible D gene is TRBD2 (5 bases). The germline V gene encodes CDR1 SGHAT and CDR2 FQNNGV. CDR3 length: 12 residues. V was clipped by 9 bases and J by 3 bases, with 10 bases between them. For the CDR3, the DNA is TGTGCCAGTAGCGCCAGTACAGATACGCAGTATATT. The encoded protein is CASSASTDTQYI.

Regarding this clonotype: The junction and the germline gene differ at one end; a read error may be behind it. The chain recombines TRBV4-1 with TRBJ2-1; D is ambiguous. The CDR3 contains 15 residues. The germline V gene has CDR1 MGHRA and CDR2 YSYEKL. The CDR3 protein is CAISSLCNNNNEQFF. CDR3 DNA sequence: TGCGCCATCAGCTCGCTCTGTAACAACAACAATGAGCAGTTCTTC.

This clonotype was seen once. The CDR3 end shows no conserved phenylalanine or tryptophan, and so a read error is likely. The rearrangement uses TRBV11-2 and TRBJ2-1, with D unclear. Germline-derived CDR1 and CDR2 are SGHAT and FQNNGV. CDR3 length equals 13 residues. CDR3 DNA: TGTGCCTGCAGCCCATCATATGACAATGAGCAGTTCTCC. Translating gives CACSPSYDNEQFS.

Comment on this clonotype: The junction shows a germline mismatch at one end, possibly a read error. The chain employs TRBV14 and TRBJ2-1; 8 bases align to TRBD2. CDR3 length: 16 amino acids. Germline CDR1 and CDR2: SGHDN and FVKESK. The CDR3 protein is CVSSAVAGWVINGQFF. For the CDR3, the DNA is TGTGTCAGTAGTGCCGTAGCGGGATGGGTAATCAATGGGCAGTTCTTC.

This clonotype was detected only once. Mismatch with germline at one junction end may stem from a read error. The genes are TRBV4-3 and TRBJ2-1, with 7 bases matching TRBD1. Germline-derived CDR1 and CDR2 are LGHNA and YSLEER. The CDR3 extends over 16 amino acids. CDR3 sequence: CANSQDVGGHYNEQFF. CDR3 in DNA: TGCGCCAACAGCCAAGATGTAGGGGGCCATTACAATGAGCAGTTCTTC.

With respect to this clonotype: At one end, the junction sequence differs from germline, possibly due to a read error. The rearrangement links TRBV10-3 to TRBJ2-5; perhaps TRBD1 as D (6 bases). CDR1 and CDR2 (germline): ENHRY, SYGVKD. The CDR3 spans 14 residues. CDR3 sequence: CAIRPDRTQETQYF. In DNA form, the CDR3 reads TGTGCTATCAGGCCCGACAGGACCCAAGAGACCCAGTACTTC.

On this clonotype itself: The junction does not match germline at one end; this may be a read error. This chain uses TRBV6-5 with TRBJ2-7; possibly TRBD2 for D (6 bases). The CDR3 covers 15 residues. Germline CDR1 and CDR2: MNHEY and SVGAGI. CDR3 protein: CAGGPLWRRDYGQYF. CDR3 DNA: TGTGCCGGCGGGCCTCTCTGGCGGAGGGATTACGGGCAGTACTTC.

The genes are TRBV6-1 and TRBJ1-5, with a tentative D call TRBD1 (6 bases). Germline V lookup: CDR1 MNHNS, CDR2 SASEGT. CDR3 size: 13 residues. V dropped 6 bases and J dropped 4 bases, with 10 bases sitting between them. The CDR3 spells CASSPDRNQPQHF. For the CDR3, the DNA is TGTGCCAGCAGCCCCGACAGGAATCAGCCCCAGCATTTT.

Points on this clonotype: Since a much larger clone is just one base distant, this may be a read error. This is likely a read error, given that the CDR3 carries no conserved phenylalanine or tryptophan at its end. This sequence joins TRBV10-3 and TRBJ2-7; D may be TRBD2 (5 bases). CDR3 length equals 13 residues. V gave up 8 bases and J gave up 7 bases, with 18 bases separating them. Germline values: CDR1 ENHRY, CDR2 SYGVKD. This CDR3 is CAIEPTGSGEQYS. In DNA form, the CDR3 reads TGTGCCATCGAACCCACCGGATCGGGGGAGCAGTACTCC.

On this clonotype: A read error may account for a junction end that differs from germline. The chain combines TRBV6-2 or TRBV6-3 with TRBJ1-5; a weak D match, TRBD1 (5 bases). The J call is doubtful: the DNA matches TRBJ2-3 better. Germline-derived CDR1 and CDR2 are MNHEY and SVGEGT. This CDR3 region has 14 residues. The CDR3 sequence: CASSYSQGNQPQYF. As DNA, the CDR3 is TGTGCCAGTAGTTACTCCCAGGGCAATCAGCCCCAGTATTTT.

With regard to this clonotype: One junction end disagrees with the germline gene, perhaps due to a read error. The rearrangement joins TRBV6-1 to TRBJ2-2, with 9 bases aligning to TRBD1. The length of the CDR3 is 17 residues. The germline CDR1 and CDR2 sequences are MNHNS and SASEGT. The CDR3 protein is CARRGIQGALDTGELLF. The CDR3 nucleotides read TGTGCCCGCAGAGGAATACAGGGGGCTTTGGACACCGGGGAGCTGTTATTT.

This clonotype was seen a few times. Sequence at one end of the junction differs from germline and may be a read error. The V gene is TRBV24-1, the J gene TRBJ2-6; D not resolved. This CDR3 contains 14 residues. The germline V gene has CDR1 KGHDR and CDR2 SFDVKD. The CDR3 DNA reads as TGTGTCACCAGTGACCAGACAGGGGCCAACGTCCTGACTTTC. Translated, it gives CVTSDQTGANVLTF.

The chain uses TRBV12-3 or TRBV12-4 and TRBJ2-5; D unresolved. V was pared by 8 bases and J by 3 bases, with 19 bases between. The CDR3 covers 15 residues. The chain's CDR3 is CASGTYPWSEETQYF. The DNA of the CDR3 is TGTGCCAGCGGCACCTACCCCTGGAGCGAAGAGACCCAGTACTTC.

Details on this clonotype: Because the CDR3 is missing its conserved closing phenylalanine or tryptophan, this is likely a read error. This chain uses TRBV4-1 with TRBJ1-4; tentatively, D is TRBD1 (6 bases). The CDR3 is 15 amino acids. V was pared by 4 bases and J by 7 bases, with 16 bases between. Germline V gene sequence: CDR1 MGHRA, CDR2 YSYEKL. CDR3 sequence: CASSLWGAASEKLFL. DNA for the CDR3: TGCGCCAGCAGCCTCTGGGGGGCGGCTAGTGAAAAACTGTTTTTA.

This chain links TRBV6-5 with TRBJ2-2; 7 bases agree with TRBD2. The germline CDR1 and CDR2 sequences are MNHEY and SVGAGI. V was pared by 6 bases and J by 5 bases, with 9 bases of the junction left unmatched. The CDR3 extends over 15 amino acids. The CDR3 DNA is TGTGCCAGCAGGTTAACTAGCGTAGAGACCGGGGAGCTGTTTTTT. This sequence encodes CASRLTSVETGELFF.